Below are 11 T cell receptor beta chains sequenced from a single sample in a study of T-cell memory formation after mild COVID-19. TCRdb fed the 5' RACE reads into MiXCR, producing one record per CDR3 protein. The table shows roughly 130,000 distinct CDR3 sequences, with approximately 16% occurring only once. Material for sequencing was PBMCs or a T cell subset sorted from them (not recorded which). The receptors shown here come from an adult woman who had mild COVID-19 (a few samples of this study predate the infection). Cell type and time point are not known.

This clonotype has a handful of counts. The chain employs TRBV11-2 and TRBJ2-2, with D possibly TRBD1 on 5 matching bases. Germline V CDR1 and CDR2: SGHAT, FQNNGV. The CDR3 runs to 17 residues. V was pared by 5 bases and J by 0 bases, with 16 bases between. CDR3 residues: CASSPLRVRTNTGELFF. CDR3 in DNA: TGTGCCAGCAGCCCCCTCAGGGTCAGGACGAACACCGGGGAGCTGTTTTTT. Complete variable domain (other parts from reference TRBV11-2 and TRBJ2-2): EAGVAQSPRYKIIEKRQSVAFWCNPISGHATLYWYQQILGQGPKLLIQFQNNGVVDDSQLPKDRFSAERLKGVDSTLKIQPAKLEDSAVYLCASSPLRVRTNTGELFFGEGSRLTVL.

Only a few counts were recorded for this clonotype. This rearrangement joins TRBV12-3 or TRBV12-4 to TRBJ2-7; D is unresolved. The V gene lost 8 bases and the J gene lost 2 bases, with 10 bases spanning the gap. The CDR3 has 12 amino acids. The CDR3 is CASGRRTYEQYF. CDR3 DNA sequence: TGTGCCAGCGGGCGTAGGACCTACGAGCAGTACTTC.

Only a few counts were recorded for this clonotype. The CDR3 region is CASSAGTGLRQQYF. The CDR3 nucleotides read TGTGCCAGCAGTGCCGGGACGGGACTACGACAGCAGTACTTC. The rearrangement uses TRBV6-1 and TRBJ2-7, with 7 nucleotides matching TRBD2. Germline lookup yields CDR1 MNHNS and CDR2 SASEGT. The ends lost 4 bases at V and 8 bases at J; junction bases unmatched: 11. The CDR3 loop spans 14 amino acids.

The chain combines TRBV9 with TRBJ2-3; D perhaps matches TRBD2 (6 bases). The CDR3 length is 15 residues. Per the germline V gene, CDR1 is SGDLS and CDR2 is YYNGEE. Trimming shortened V by 3 bases and J by 0 bases, and 11 bases separated the two germline ends. CDR3 nucleotide sequence: TGTGCCAGCAGCGCGGGAGAGACTAGCACAGATACGCAGTATTTT. This sequence encodes CASSAGETSTDTQYF. Full variable domain (rest looked up from reference TRBV9 and TRBJ2-3): DSGVTQTPKHLITATGQRVTLRCSPRSGDLSVYWYQQSLDQGLQFLIQYYNGEERAKGNILERFSAQQFPDLHSELNLSSLELGDSALYFCASSAGETSTDTQYFGPGTRLTVL.

This sequence joins TRBV7-2 and TRBJ2-5, with 7 bases aligning to TRBD2. V gave up 1 base and J gave up 4 bases; unmatched junction bases: 6. The CDR3 spans 15 residues. Germline V CDR1 and CDR2: SGHTA, FQGNSA. CDR3 DNA: TGTGCCAGCAGCTTAGTGGCGGGAGCCCGAGAGACCCAGTACTTC. Encoded protein: CASSLVAGARETQYF.

The table lists this clonotype with many counts. This chain uses TRBV12-3 or TRBV12-4 with TRBJ2-1; possible D gene TRBD1, 6 bases. This CDR3 has 16 residues. V was shortened by 2 bases and J by 7 bases, with 18 bases between the two germline ends. CDR3 sequence: CASSLFGDKRLNEQFF. Here the CDR3 DNA reads TGTGCCAGCAGTTTATTCGGGGACAAGAGGTTGAATGAGCAGTTCTTC.

This clonotype was seen a handful of times. The rearrangement joins TRBV7-9 to TRBJ2-7; D is unresolved. This CDR3 comprises 11 residues. V gave up 3 bases and J gave up 11 bases, with 11 bases separating them. CDR1 is SEHNR and CDR2 is FQNEAQ in the germline V gene (reference sequence). In DNA form, the CDR3 reads TGTGCCAGCAGCTTCCCGGGTCAGGAGTACTTC. Its protein product is CASSFPGQEYF.

The genes are TRBV3-1 and TRBJ1-1; D is undetermined. The V gene's germline CDR1 is LGHDT and CDR2 YNNKEL (reference sequence). CDR3 length: 15 amino acids. The V end was cut by 6 bases, the J end by 1 base, with 15 bases between. The CDR3 protein is CASSLAGVKNTEAFF. CDR3 coding DNA: TGTGCCAGCAGTCTAGCGGGAGTAAAGAACACTGAAGCTTTCTTT.

This clonotype was seen more than once but under ten times. The gene calls are TRBV18 and TRBJ2-3; the match to TRBD2 covers 8 bases. Germline V gives CDR1 KGHSH, CDR2 LQKENI. After removal of 0 bases from V and 6 bases from J, the junction contained 14 bases not matched to a gene. The length of the CDR3 is 18 residues. The CDR3 DNA follows: TGTGCCAGCTCACCACCTTTTCGGGAAGACAGACTAGCGGATACGCAGTATTTT. Translated, it gives CASSPPFREDRLADTQYF.

The chain has TRBV30 and TRBJ2-1, with D perhaps matching TRBD2 (6 bases). The CDR3 spans 13 residues. V dropped 3 bases and J dropped 10 bases, with 16 bases sitting between them. The germline V gene encodes CDR1 GTSNPN and CDR2 SVGIG (reference sequence). The CDR3 is CAWRAGTLGEQFF. The CDR3 DNA is TGTGCCTGGAGAGCCGGGACTTTGGGGGAGCAGTTCTTC.

This clonotype occurred a few times. The rearrangement joins TRBV3-1 to TRBJ2-1, with D possibly being TRBD1 or TRBD2 (5 bases each). The CDR3 is 16 amino acids. V was shortened by 4 bases and J by 1 base, with 14 bases between the two germline ends. CDR1 LGHDT and CDR2 YNNKEL come from the germline V gene (reference sequence). CDR3 loop: CASSPPGTKSYNEQFF. DNA of the CDR3: TGTGCCAGCAGCCCACCCGGGACGAAGTCCTACAATGAGCAGTTCTTC.